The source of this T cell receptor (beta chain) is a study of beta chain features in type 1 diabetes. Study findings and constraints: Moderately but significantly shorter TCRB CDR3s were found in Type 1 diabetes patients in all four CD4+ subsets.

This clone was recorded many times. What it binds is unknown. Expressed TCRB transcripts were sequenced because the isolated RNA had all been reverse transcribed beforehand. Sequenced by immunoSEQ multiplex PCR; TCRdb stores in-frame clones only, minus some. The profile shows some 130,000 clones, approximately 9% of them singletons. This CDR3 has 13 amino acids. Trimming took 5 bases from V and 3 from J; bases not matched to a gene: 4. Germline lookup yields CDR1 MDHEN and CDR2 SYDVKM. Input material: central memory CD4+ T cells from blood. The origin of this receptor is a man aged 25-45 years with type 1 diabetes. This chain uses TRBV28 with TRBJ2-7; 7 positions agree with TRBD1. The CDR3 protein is CASSQTGNYEQYF. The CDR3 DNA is TGTGCCAGCAGTCAGACAGGGAACTACGAGCAGTACTTC.